This T cell receptor beta chain was sequenced during a study of T cell repertoires in cytomegalovirus infection. Turning to the study itself: Public TCR beta signatures provided an indication of both CMV infection and a matching HLA type.

Study-wide results and limits: HLA-C-restricted TCR beta clonotypes specific for CMV led the ex vivo response. People with CMV and the relevant HLA were identified by cumulative public TCR beta family frequency.

TCRdb reanalysed the reads using MiXCR and keeps one entry per CDR3 protein. The data show around 240,000 distinct CDR3 sequences, over 20% seen once. V lost 4 bases, J lost 0 bases, and 6 bases lay in between. Germline CDR1 is DFQATT and CDR2 is SNEGSKA (reference sequence). The CDR3 runs 12 residues. With respect to this clonotype: Its specificity is not known.

This TCR derives from a human donor in good health (CMV status not recorded). Some clones in this sample may be carry-over from other donors' samples. Sample: CD8+ T cells from PBMCs. This chain links TRBV20-1 with TRBJ1-1; the D is unclear. The CDR3 coding sequence is TGCAGTGCTATTGACTTGAACACTGAAGCTTTCTTT. Translation gives CSAIDLNTEAFF.